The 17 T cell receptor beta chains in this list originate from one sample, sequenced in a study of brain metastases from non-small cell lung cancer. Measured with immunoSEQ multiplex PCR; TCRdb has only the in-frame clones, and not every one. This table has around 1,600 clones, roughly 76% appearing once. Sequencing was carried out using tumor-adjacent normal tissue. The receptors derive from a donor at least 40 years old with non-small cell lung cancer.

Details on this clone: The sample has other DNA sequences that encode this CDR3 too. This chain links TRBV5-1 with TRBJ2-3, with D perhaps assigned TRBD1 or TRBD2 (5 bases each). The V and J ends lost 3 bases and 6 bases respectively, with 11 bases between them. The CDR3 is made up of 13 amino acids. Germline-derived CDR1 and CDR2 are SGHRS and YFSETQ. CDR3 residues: CASSSQWGDTQYF. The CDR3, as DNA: TGCGCCAGCAGCTCTCAGTGGGGGGATACGCAGTATTTT.

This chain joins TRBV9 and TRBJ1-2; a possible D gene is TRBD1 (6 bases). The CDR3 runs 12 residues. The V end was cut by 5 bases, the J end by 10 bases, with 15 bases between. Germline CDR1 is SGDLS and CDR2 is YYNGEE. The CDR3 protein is CASRGHRVDYTF. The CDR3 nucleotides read TGTGCCAGCAGAGGACACAGGGTCGACTACACCTTC.

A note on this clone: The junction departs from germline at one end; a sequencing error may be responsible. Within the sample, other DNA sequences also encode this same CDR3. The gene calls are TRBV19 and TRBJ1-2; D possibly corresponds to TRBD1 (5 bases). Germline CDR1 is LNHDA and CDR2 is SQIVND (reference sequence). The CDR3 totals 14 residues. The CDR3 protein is CASSIFGGNYGYTF. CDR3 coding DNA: TGTGCCAGTAGTATCTTCGGGGGGAACTATGGCTATACCTTC.

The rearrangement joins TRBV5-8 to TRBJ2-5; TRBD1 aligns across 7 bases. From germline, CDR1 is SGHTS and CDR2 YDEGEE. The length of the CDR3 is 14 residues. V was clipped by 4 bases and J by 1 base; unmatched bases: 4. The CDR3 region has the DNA TGTGCCAGCAGCACGGGGACAGCCCAAGAGACCCAGTACTTC. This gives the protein CASSTGTAQETQYF.

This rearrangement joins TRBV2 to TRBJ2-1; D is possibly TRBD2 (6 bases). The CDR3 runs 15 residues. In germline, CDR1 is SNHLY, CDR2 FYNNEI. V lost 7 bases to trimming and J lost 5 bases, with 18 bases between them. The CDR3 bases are TGTGCCAGCAACCAGGAGGGGCCTAACAACAATGAGCAGTTCTTC. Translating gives CASNQEGPNNNEQFF.

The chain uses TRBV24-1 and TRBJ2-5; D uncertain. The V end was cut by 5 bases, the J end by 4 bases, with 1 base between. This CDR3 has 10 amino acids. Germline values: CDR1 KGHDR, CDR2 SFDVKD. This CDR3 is CATSGETQYF. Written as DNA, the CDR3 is TGTGCCACCAGTGGAGAGACCCAGTACTTC.

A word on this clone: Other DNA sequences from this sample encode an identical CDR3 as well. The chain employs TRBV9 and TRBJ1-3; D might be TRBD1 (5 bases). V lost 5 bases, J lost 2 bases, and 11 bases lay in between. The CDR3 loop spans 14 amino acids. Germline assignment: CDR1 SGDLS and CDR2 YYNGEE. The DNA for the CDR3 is TGTGCCAGCAGTCCCCAGACAGCTGGAAACACCATATATTTT. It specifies CASSPQTAGNTIYF.

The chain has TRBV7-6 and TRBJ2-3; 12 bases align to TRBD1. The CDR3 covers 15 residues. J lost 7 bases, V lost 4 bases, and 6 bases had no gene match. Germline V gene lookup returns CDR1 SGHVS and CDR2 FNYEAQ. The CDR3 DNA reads TGTGCCAGCAGCTCAGGGACAGGGGGCGCGAATACGCAGTATTTT. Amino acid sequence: CASSSGTGGANTQYF.

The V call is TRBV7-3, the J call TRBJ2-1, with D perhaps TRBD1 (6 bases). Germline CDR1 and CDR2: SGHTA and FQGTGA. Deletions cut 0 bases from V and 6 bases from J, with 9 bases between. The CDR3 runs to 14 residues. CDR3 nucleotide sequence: TGTGCCAGCAGCTTAACTGCAGGGGCCAATGAGCAGTTCTTC. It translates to CASSLTAGANEQFF. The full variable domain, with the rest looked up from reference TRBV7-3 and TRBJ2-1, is GAGVSQTPSNKVTEKGKYVELRCDPISGHTALYWYRQSLGQGPEFLIYFQGTGAADDSGLPNDRFFAVRPEGSVSTLKIQRTERGDSAVYLCASSLTAGANEQFFGPGTRLTVL.

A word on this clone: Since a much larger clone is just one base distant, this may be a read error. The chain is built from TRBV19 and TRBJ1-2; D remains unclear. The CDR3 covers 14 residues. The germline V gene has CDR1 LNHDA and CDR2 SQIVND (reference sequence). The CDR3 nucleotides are TGTACCAGTAGTATATTTGGTGGTAACTATGGCTACACCTTC. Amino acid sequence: CTSSIFGGNYGYTF.

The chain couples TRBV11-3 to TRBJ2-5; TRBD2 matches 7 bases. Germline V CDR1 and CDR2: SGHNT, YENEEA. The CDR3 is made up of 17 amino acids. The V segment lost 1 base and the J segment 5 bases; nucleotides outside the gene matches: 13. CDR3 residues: CASSLGVVRGSTETQYF. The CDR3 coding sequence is TGTGCCAGCAGCTTAGGGGTGGTTCGCGGGAGTACGGAGACCCAGTACTTC. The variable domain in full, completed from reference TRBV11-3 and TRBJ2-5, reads EAGVVQSPRYKIIEKKQPVAFWCNPISGHNTLYWYLQNLGQGPELLIRYENEEAVDDSQLPKDRFSAERLKGVDSTLKIQPAELGDSAVYLCASSLGVVRGSTETQYFGPGTRLLVL.

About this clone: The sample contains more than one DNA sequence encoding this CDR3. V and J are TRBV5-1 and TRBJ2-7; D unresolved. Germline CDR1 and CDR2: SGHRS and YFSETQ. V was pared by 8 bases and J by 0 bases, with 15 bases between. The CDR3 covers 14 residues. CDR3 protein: CASRITASSYEQYF. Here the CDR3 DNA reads TGCGCCAGTAGAATCACAGCCAGCTCCTACGAGCAGTACTTC.

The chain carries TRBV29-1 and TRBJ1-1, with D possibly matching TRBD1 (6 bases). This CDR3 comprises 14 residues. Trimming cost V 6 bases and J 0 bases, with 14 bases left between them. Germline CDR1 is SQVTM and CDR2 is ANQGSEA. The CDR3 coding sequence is TGCAGCGTGCGAACCGGGACAATGAACACTGAAGCTTTCTTT. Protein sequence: CSVRTGTMNTEAFF. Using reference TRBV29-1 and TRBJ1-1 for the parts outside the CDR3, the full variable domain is SAVISQKPSRDICQRGTSLTIQCQVDSQVTMMFWYRQQPGQSLTLIATANQGSEATYESGFVIDKFPISRPNLTFSTLTVSNMSPEDSSIYLCSVRTGTMNTEAFFGQGTRLTVV.

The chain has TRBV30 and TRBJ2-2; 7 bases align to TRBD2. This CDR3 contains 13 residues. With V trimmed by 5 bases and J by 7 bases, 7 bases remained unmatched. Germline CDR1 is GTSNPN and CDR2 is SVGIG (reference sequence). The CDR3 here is CAWLRESHGELFF. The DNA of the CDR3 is TGTGCCTGGCTGCGGGAGTCCCACGGGGAGCTGTTTTTT.

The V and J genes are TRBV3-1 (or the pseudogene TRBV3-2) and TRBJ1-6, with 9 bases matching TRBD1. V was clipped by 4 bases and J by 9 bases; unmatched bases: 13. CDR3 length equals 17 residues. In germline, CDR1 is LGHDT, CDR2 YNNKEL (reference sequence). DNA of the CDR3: TGTGCCAGCAGCCGAGCGATACAGGGGGCTAGGGGTTCACCCCTCCACTTT. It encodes CASSRAIQGARGSPLHF.

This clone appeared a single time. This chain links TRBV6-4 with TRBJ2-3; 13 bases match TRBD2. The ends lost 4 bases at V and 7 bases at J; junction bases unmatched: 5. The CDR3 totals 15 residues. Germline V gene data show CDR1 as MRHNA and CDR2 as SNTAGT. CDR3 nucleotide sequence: TGTGCCAGCAGTGTGACCGGGACTAGCGGGAATACGCAGTATTTT. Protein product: CASSVTGTSGNTQYF.

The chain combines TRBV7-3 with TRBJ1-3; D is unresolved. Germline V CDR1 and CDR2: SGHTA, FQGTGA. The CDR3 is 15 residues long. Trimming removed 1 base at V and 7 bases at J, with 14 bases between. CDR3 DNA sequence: TGTGCCAGCAGCTTAAGTGGAGGGTTTGGGAACACCATATATTTT. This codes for CASSLSGGFGNTIYF.